These 23 T cell receptor beta chains came from one sample sequenced in a study of shared clonotypes between healthy human individuals. TCRdb keeps only in-frame clones here, not all; method: immunoSEQ multiplex PCR. This repertoire shows under 1,100,000 clones, approximately 76% found once; its top ten account for approximately 1.5%. Sequenced sample: memory CD4+ T cells sorted from blood. Subset reported: CD45RA-negative fraction. The receptors here all came from a man in his late teens or twenties in good health.

In this sample, this clone turned up a few times. V and J are TRBV28 and TRBJ1-2; D remains ambiguous. Germline CDR1 reads MDHEN; CDR2 reads SYDVKM. V was shortened by 2 bases and J by 8 bases, with 15 bases between the two germline ends. The CDR3 consists of 14 residues. CDR3 sequence (DNA): TGTGCCAGCAGTTTAGAAACGCCCCAAGGAGGCTACACCTTC. It encodes CASSLETPQGGYTF.

The V and J genes are TRBV7-6 and TRBJ2-4, with TRBD2 identical over 7 bases. CDR1 SGHVS and CDR2 FNYEAQ come from the germline V gene. The CDR3 spans 19 residues. V gave up 5 bases and J gave up 0 bases; unmatched junction bases: 16. The CDR3 coding sequence is TGTGCCAGCAGCCCACAACAGAGAGCGGGAATCCTAGCCAAAAACATTCAGTACTTC. It encodes CASSPQQRAGILAKNIQYF.

On this clone itself: Other DNA sequences in this sample translate to the same CDR3. The chain is built from TRBV5-6 and TRBJ2-5, with D possibly being TRBD1 (6 bases). CDR1 SGHDT and CDR2 YYEEEE come from the germline V gene. This CDR3 contains 13 residues. V was pared by 0 bases and J by 4 bases, with 7 bases between. The DNA of the CDR3 is TGTGCCAGCAGCTTGGTAGGGGGAGAGACCCAGTACTTC. It translates to CASSLVGGETQYF. The full variable domain, completed using reference TRBV5-6 and TRBJ2-5, is DAGVTQSPTHLIKTRGQQVTLRCSPKSGHDTVSWYQQALGQGPQFIFQYYEEEERQRGNFPDRFSGHQFPNYSSELNVNALLLGDSALYLCASSLVGGETQYFGPGTRLLVL.

This chain joins TRBV2 and TRBJ2-2; D gene ambiguous. V dropped 2 bases and J dropped 7 bases, with 11 bases sitting between them. CDR3 length equals 14 residues. Germline lookup yields CDR1 SNHLY and CDR2 FYNNEI. CDR3 sequence: CASSEMWGNGELFF. CDR3 DNA sequence: TGTGCCAGCAGTGAAATGTGGGGAAACGGGGAGCTGTTTTTT.

V gene TRBV9 combines with J gene TRBJ2-3; D perhaps matches TRBD1 (6 bases). This CDR3 is 15 amino acids long. The V end was cut by 3 bases, the J end by 2 bases, with 13 bases between. CDR1 and CDR2 from the germline V gene are SGDLS and YYNGEE. This CDR3 is CASSAPGQTTDTQYF. CDR3 DNA sequence: TGTGCCAGCAGCGCACCGGGACAAACCACAGATACGCAGTATTTT.

The V and J genes are TRBV5-1 and TRBJ1-6, with TRBD1 as a possible D gene (5 bases). The V and J ends lost 0 bases and 3 bases respectively, with 10 bases between them. The CDR3 loop spans 16 amino acids. Germline CDR1 reads SGHRS; CDR2 reads YFSETQ. In DNA, the CDR3 is TGCGCCAGCAGCTTGGAGGGGCCCTTCTATAATTCACCCCTCCACTTT. Its protein is CASSLEGPFYNSPLHF.

The chain links TRBV6-5 to TRBJ1-6, with D perhaps TRBD1 (5 bases). The CDR3 sequence is 13 residues long. Germline CDR1 and CDR2: MNHEY and SVGAGI. The V end was cut by 0 bases, the J end by 8 bases, with 5 bases between. The CDR3 protein is CASSYSTDSPLHF. CDR3 nucleotides: TGTGCCAGCAGTTACTCGACAGATTCACCCCTCCACTTT.

The CDR3 coding sequence is TGTGCCAGCAGCGCGAGGGCGGGGGCGAACACCGGGGAGCTGTTTTTT. It encodes CASSARAGANTGELFF. The chain joins TRBV9 to TRBJ2-2; 7 bases map to TRBD2. V trimming: 3 bases; J trimming: 0 bases; junction bases outside the gene matches: 5. The germline V gene encodes CDR1 SGDLS and CDR2 YYNGEE. CDR3 size: 16 residues.

V is TRBV6-1 and J is TRBJ2-2, with a tentative D call TRBD1 (5 bases). CDR3 length equals 13 residues. Germline CDR1 is MNHNS and CDR2 is SASEGT. V lost 6 bases and J lost 7, with 12 bases in between. The chain's CDR3 is CASSQVRGGELFF. DNA for the CDR3: TGTGCCAGCAGCCAAGTAAGGGGCGGGGAGCTGTTTTTT.

Many counts were recorded for this clone. The chain links TRBV9 to TRBJ2-1; D is ambiguous. Germline-derived CDR1 and CDR2 are SGDLS and YYNGEE. This CDR3 has 15 amino acids. V was trimmed by 0 bases and J by 0 bases, leaving 7 bases between them. CDR3 amino acids: CASSVEANSYNEQFF. As DNA, the CDR3 is TGTGCCAGCAGCGTAGAAGCGAACTCCTACAATGAGCAGTTCTTC.

J is TRBJ1-2 and V is TRBV19, with TRBD1 matching over 10 bases. The V gene end was trimmed by 1 base and the J gene end by 5 bases; junction bases not matched to a gene: 7. The CDR3 consists of 16 residues. Per germline, CDR1 LNHDA and CDR2 SQIVND (reference sequence). Here the CDR3 reads CASSIGTGTGEYGYTF. Written as DNA, the CDR3 is TGTGCCAGTAGTATAGGAACCGGGACAGGGGAATATGGCTACACCTTC.

The chain uses TRBV21-1 and TRBJ2-1. TRBV21-1 is given as a pseudogene. This CDR3 has 16 residues. The CDR3 DNA reads as TGTGCCAGCAGCCCCCACAGCGCTAACTCCTACAATGAGCAGTTCTTC. The encoded protein is CASSPHSANSYNEQFF.

CDR3 protein: CASSQLGAYSPLHF. The DNA for the CDR3 is TGCGCCAGCAGCCAACTAGGGGCGTATTCACCCCTCCACTTT. The V and J genes are TRBV4-3 and TRBJ1-6, with D tentatively TRBD1 (5 bases). The CDR3 is made up of 14 amino acids. V was shortened by 2 bases and J by 8 bases, with 10 bases between the two germline ends. Germline loops: CDR1 LGHNA, CDR2 YSLEER.

The chain employs TRBV6-1 and TRBJ2-1; 8 bases line up with TRBD1. The CDR3 loop spans 14 amino acids. The germline V gene encodes CDR1 MNHNS and CDR2 SASEGT. V dropped 8 bases and J dropped 15; count of bases not matched to a gene: 18. CDR3 sequence reads: CASDYGTGVPRGFF. The DNA of the CDR3 is TGTGCCAGCGACTACGGGACAGGAGTACCCCGGGGGTTCTTC.

The V and J genes are TRBV19 and TRBJ1-1; TRBD1 aligns across 7 bases. V was clipped by 6 bases and J by 3 bases; unmatched bases: 10. Germline V gene sequence: CDR1 LNHDA, CDR2 SQIVND (reference sequence). The CDR3 is 15 residues long. This chain's CDR3 is CASSRSSRGDTEAFF. CDR3 in DNA: TGTGCCAGTAGCCGCTCCAGCAGGGGGGACACTGAAGCTTTCTTT.

CDR3 sequence reads: CASSRQGAETQYF. The CDR3 region has the DNA TGTGCCAGCAGTCGACAGGGTGCAGAGACCCAGTACTTC. The chain couples TRBV7-9 to TRBJ2-5, with 7 nucleotides matching TRBD1. Unmatched junction bases numbered 5, after V lost 6 bases and J lost 4 bases. This CDR3 spans 13 amino acids. Germline CDR1 SEHNR, CDR2 FQNEAQ (reference sequence).

The genes are TRBV7-2 and TRBJ2-5; tentative D call: TRBD2 (5 bases). The CDR3 extends over 13 amino acids. Germline CDR1 is SGHTA and CDR2 is FQGNSA. V was cut by 5 bases and J by 7 bases, with 14 bases left in between. As DNA, the CDR3 is TGTGCCAGCAGCCGACGAGGGAGCGGGACCCAGTACTTC. Its translation is CASSRRGSGTQYF.

The chain recombines TRBV18 with TRBJ2-3, with 8 bases identical to TRBD2. This CDR3 comprises 16 residues. V dropped 3 bases and J dropped 6; count of bases not matched to a gene: 11. The germline V gene has CDR1 KGHSH and CDR2 LQKENI. The CDR3 sequence is CASSPSTGGGIDTQYF. CDR3 sequence (DNA): TGTGCCAGCTCACCGTCCACCGGGGGGGGCATTGATACGCAGTATTTT. The full variable domain, in which reference TRBV18 and TRBJ2-3 provide the parts outside the CDR3, is NAGVMQNPRHLVRRRGQEARLRCSPMKGHSHVYWYRQLPEEGLKFMVYLQKENIIDESGMPKERFSAEFPKEGPSILRIQQVVRGDSAAYFCASSPSTGGGIDTQYFGPGTRLTVL.

The chain joins TRBV5-1 to TRBJ2-5; D possibly uses TRBD1 or TRBD2 (5 bases each). The length of the CDR3 is 15 residues. Germline V gene data show CDR1 as SGHRS and CDR2 as YFSETQ. The V end was cut by 2 bases, the J end by 3 bases, with 14 bases between. The CDR3 spells CASSLSGRGEETQYF. The CDR3 nucleotides are TGCGCCAGCAGCTTATCAGGGAGAGGAGAAGAGACCCAGTACTTC.

This clone was observed a handful of times. This chain uses TRBV28 with TRBJ1-2; no firm D call. From germline, CDR1 is MDHEN and CDR2 SYDVKM. This CDR3 is 13 amino acids long. Trimming removed 6 bases at V and 6 bases at J, with 14 bases between. The CDR3 sequence: CASRPRPRDGYTF. CDR3 coding DNA: TGTGCCAGCAGACCCCGTCCGCGCGATGGCTACACCTTC.

The genes are TRBV29-1 and TRBJ2-5; D perhaps matches TRBD1 (5 bases). This CDR3 comprises 15 residues. Trimming stripped 4 bases from V and 5 bases from J, with 20 bases between. Looked up from germline, CDR1 is SQVTM and CDR2 is ANQGSEA. DNA for the CDR3: TGCAGCGTTGGGTCAGGGTTATCTTTAGGGGAGACCCAGTACTTC. Protein product: CSVGSGLSLGETQYF.

The rearrangement links TRBV9 to TRBJ2-1, with 15 bases that match TRBD2. The CDR3 has 15 amino acids. The V gene's germline CDR1 is SGDLS and CDR2 YYNGEE. J lost 12 bases, V lost 3 bases, and 7 bases had no gene match. The CDR3 DNA reads TGTGCCAGCAGCGCATCGGGACTAGCGGGAGGCCCGCAGTTCTTC. It codes for CASSASGLAGGPQFF.

This rearrangement joins TRBV6-5 to TRBJ1-2, with 7 bases fitting TRBD1. This CDR3 is built from 15 residues. Germline-derived CDR1 and CDR2 are MNHEY and SVGAGI. V lost 6 bases, J lost 4 bases, and 11 bases stayed unmatched. CDR3 nucleotide sequence: TGTGCCAGCAGACAGACACAGGGGCAGGGCTATGGCTACACCTTC. It yields the protein CASRQTQGQGYGYTF.